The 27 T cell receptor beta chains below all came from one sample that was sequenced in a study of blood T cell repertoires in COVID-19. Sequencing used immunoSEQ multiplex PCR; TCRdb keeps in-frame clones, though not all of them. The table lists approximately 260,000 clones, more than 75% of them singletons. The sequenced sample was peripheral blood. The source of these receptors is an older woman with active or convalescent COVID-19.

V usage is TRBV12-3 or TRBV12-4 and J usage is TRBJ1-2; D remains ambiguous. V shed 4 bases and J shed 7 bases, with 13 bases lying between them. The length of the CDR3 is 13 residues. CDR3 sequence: CASSSAVGSGYTF. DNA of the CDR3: TGTGCCAGCAGTTCCGCCGTCGGGAGTGGCTACACCTTC.

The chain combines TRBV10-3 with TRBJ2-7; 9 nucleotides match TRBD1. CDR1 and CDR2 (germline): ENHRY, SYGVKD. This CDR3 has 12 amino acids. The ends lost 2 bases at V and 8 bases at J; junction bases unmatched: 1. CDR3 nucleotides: TGTGCCATCAGTGAGGACAGGGGGAAGCAGTACTTC. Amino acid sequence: CAISEDRGKQYF.

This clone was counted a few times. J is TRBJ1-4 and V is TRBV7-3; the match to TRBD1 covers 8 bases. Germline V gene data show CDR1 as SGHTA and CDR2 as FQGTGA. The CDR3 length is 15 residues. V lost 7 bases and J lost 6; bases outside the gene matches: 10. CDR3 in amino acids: CASNPPQGDYEKLFF. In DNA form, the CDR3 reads TGTGCCAGCAACCCCCCACAGGGGGATTATGAAAAACTGTTTTTT.

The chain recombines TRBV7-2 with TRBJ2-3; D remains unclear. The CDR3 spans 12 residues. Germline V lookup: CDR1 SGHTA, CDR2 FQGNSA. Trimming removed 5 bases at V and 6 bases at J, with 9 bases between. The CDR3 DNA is TGTGCCAGCAGCAGCCTTCCGGATACGCAGTATTTT. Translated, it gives CASSSLPDTQYF.

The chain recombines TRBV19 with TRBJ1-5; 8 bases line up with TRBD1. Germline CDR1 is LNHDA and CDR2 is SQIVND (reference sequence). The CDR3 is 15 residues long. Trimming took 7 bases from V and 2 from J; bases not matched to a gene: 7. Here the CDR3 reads CASTLDRAGNQPQHF. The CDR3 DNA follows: TGTGCCAGTACGTTGGACAGGGCGGGCAATCAGCCCCAGCATTTT. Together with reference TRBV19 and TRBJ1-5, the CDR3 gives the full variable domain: DGGITQSPKYLFRKEGQNVTLSCEQNLNHDAMYWYRQDPGQGLRLIYYSQIVNDFQKGDIAEGYSVSREKKESFPLTVTSAQKNPTAFYLCASTLDRAGNQPQHFGDGTRLSIL.

The CDR3 reads CASSPEEEGYGYTF. The CDR3 DNA reads as TGCGCCAGCAGCCCGGAAGAAGAGGGCTATGGCTACACCTTC. The J gene is TRBJ1-2, the V gene TRBV4-1; D uncertain. From germline, CDR1 is MGHRA and CDR2 YSYEKL. The CDR3 contains 14 residues. V lost 4 bases, J lost 4 bases, and 13 bases lay in between.

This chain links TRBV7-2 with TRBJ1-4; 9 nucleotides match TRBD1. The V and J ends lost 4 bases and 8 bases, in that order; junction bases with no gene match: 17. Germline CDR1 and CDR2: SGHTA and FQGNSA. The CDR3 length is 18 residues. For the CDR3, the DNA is TGTGCCAGCAGCTCAGACCCGGACAGGGGCGCGGGGGACGAAAAACTGTTTTTT. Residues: CASSSDPDRGAGDEKLFF.

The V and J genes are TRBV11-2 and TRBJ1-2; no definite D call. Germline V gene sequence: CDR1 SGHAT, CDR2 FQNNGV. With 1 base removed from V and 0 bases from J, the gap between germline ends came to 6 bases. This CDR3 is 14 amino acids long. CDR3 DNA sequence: TGTGCCAGCAGCTTAGGAGGTGCTAACTATGGCTACACCTTC. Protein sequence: CASSLGGANYGYTF.

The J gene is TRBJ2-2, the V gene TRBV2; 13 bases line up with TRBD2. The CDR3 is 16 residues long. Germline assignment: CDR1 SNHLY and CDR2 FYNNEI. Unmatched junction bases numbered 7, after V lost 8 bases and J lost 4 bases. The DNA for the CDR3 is TGTGCCAGCGGGGGACTAGCGGGGTGGAGCACCGGGGAGCTGTTTTTT. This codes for CASGGLAGWSTGELFF. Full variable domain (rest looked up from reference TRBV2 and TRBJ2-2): EPEVTQTPSHQVTQMGQEVILRCVPISNHLYFYWYRQILGQKVEFLVSFYNNEISEKSEIFDDQFSVERPDGSNFTLKIRSTKLEDSAMYFCASGGLAGWSTGELFFGEGSRLTVL.

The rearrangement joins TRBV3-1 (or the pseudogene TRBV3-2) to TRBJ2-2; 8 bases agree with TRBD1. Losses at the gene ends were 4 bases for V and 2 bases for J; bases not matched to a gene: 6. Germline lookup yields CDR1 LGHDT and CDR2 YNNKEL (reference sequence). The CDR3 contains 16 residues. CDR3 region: CASSPFDRGNTGELFF. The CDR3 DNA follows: TGTGCCAGCAGCCCATTCGACAGGGGTAACACCGGGGAGCTGTTTTTT.

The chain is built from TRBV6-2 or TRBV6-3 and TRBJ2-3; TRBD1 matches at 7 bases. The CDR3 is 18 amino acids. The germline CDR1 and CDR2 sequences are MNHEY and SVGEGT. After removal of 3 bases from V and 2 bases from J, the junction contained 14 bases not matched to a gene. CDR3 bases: TGTGCCAGCAGTTATCCCTCCGGGACAGTCTTATTCACAGATACGCAGTATTTT. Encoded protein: CASSYPSGTVLFTDTQYF.

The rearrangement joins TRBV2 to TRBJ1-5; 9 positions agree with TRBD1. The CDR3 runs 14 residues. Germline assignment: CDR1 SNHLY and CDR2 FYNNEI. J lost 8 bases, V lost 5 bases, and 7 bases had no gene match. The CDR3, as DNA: TGTGCCAGCAGTCCCGGGACAGGGAGCGAGCCCCAGCATTTT. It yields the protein CASSPGTGSEPQHF.

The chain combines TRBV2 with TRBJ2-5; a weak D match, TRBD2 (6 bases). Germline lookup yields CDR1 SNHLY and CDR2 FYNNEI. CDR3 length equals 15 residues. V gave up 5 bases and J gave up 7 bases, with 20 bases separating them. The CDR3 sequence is CASSSGTGRRGTQYF. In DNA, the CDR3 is TGTGCCAGCAGTTCCGGGACTGGGCGCCGGGGGACCCAGTACTTC.

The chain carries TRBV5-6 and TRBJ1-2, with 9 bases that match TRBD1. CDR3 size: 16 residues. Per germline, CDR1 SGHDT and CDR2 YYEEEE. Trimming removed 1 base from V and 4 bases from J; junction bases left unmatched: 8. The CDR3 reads CASSLLGGQGGYGYTF. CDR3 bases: TGTGCCAGCAGCTTGCTGGGGGGACAGGGCGGCTATGGCTACACCTTC.

Written as DNA, the CDR3 is TGCAGCGTTGAATCGGGAGGTTCCCCGGGAGGCTACACCTTC. Encoded protein: CSVESGGSPGGYTF. The rearrangement uses TRBV29-1 and TRBJ1-2; no clear D. Germline V gene data show CDR1 as SQVTM and CDR2 as ANQGSEA. V was shortened by 2 bases and J by 8 bases, with 18 bases between the two germline ends. The CDR3 totals 14 residues.

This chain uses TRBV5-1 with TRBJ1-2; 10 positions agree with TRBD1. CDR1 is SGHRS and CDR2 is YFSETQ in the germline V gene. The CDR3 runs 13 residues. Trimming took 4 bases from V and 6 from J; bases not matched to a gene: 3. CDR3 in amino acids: CASSPGQGDGYTF. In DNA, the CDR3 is TGCGCCAGCAGCCCCGGACAGGGGGATGGCTACACCTTC.

As DNA, the CDR3 is TGCGCCAGCAGCCAAGCCCCAGGGGTCGGCGGATCTGGAAACACCATATATTTT. Protein sequence: CASSQAPGVGGSGNTIYF. V is TRBV4-1 and J is TRBJ1-3; perhaps TRBD1 as D (6 bases). Germline V gene sequence: CDR1 MGHRA, CDR2 YSYEKL. This CDR3 has 18 amino acids. V dropped 1 base and J dropped 1 base, with 17 bases sitting between them.

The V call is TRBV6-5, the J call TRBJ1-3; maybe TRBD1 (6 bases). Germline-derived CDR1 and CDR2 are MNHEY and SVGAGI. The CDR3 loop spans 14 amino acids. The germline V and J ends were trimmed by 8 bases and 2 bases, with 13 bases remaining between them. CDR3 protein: CASGTGLAGNTIYF. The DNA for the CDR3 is TGTGCCAGCGGAACAGGGTTAGCTGGAAACACCATATATTTT.

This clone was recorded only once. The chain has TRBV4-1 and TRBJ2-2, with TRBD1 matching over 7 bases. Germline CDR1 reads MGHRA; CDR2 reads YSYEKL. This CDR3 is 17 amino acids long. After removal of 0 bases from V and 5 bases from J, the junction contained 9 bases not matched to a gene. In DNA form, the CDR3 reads TGCGCCAGCAGCCAAGATAAGGGGGACAGATCGACCGGGGAGCTGTTTTTT. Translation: CASSQDKGDRSTGELFF.

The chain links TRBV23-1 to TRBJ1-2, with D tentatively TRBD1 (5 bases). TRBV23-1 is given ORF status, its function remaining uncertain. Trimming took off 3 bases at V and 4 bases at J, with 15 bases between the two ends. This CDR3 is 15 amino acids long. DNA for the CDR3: TGCGCCAGCAGTCAGGCAGCCAGGGTCATCTATGGCTACACCTTC. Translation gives CASSQAARVIYGYTF.

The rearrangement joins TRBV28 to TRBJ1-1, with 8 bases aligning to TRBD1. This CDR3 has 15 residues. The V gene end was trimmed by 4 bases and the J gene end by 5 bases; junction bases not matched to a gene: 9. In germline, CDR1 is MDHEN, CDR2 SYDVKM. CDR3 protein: CASSSSQGARTEAFF. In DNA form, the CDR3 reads TGTGCCAGCAGTTCTTCTCAGGGGGCTCGGACTGAAGCTTTCTTT.

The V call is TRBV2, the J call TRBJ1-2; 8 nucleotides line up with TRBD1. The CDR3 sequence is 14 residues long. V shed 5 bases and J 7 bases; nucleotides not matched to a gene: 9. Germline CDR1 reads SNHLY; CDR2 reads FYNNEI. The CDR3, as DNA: TGTGCCAGCAGTCTCCAGGGGGCGAGGAGTGGCTACACCTTC. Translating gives CASSLQGARSGYTF.

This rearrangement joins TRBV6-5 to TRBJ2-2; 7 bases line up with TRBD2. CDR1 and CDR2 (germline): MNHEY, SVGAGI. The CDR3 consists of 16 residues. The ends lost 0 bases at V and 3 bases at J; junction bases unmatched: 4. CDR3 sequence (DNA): TGTGCCAGCAGTTACTCTGGACGGGGGGACACCGGGGAGCTGTTTTTT. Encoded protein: CASSYSGRGDTGELFF.

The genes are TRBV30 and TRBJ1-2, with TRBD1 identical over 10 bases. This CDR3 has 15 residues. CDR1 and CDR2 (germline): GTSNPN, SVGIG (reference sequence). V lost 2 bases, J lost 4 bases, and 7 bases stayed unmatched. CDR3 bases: TGTGCCTGGAGTCTCCCGACAGGGGGCATCTATGGCTACACCTTC. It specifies CAWSLPTGGIYGYTF.

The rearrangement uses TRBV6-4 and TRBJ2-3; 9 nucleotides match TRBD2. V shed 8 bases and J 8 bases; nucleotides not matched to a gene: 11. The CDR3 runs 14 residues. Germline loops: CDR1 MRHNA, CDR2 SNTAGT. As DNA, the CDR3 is TGTGCCAGCCTTCAGGTAGCGGGGGAGGTTACGCAGTATTTT. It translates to CASLQVAGEVTQYF.

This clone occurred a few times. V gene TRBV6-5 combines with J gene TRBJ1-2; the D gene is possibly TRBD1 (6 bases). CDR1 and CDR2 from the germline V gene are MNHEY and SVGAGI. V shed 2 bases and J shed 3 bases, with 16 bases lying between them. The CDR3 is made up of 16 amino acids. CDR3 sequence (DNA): TGTGCCAGCAGTTACACCCGGACAAGGGGGTACTATGGCTACACCTTC. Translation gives CASSYTRTRGYYGYTF.

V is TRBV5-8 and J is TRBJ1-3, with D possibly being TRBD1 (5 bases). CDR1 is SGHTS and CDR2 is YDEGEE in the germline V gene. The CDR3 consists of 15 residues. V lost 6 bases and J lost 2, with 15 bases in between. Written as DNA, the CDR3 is TGTGCCAGCACCGGGCCGGGGGTTACTGGAAACACCATATATTTT. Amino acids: CASTGPGVTGNTIYF.